This is a list of T cell receptor beta chains from one sample in a study of ipilimumab plus nivolumab after autologous stem cell transplantation. Some clones are missing from TCRdb's copy, which holds only in-frame ones; the method was immunoSEQ multiplex PCR. The sample yields approximately 40,000 clones, over 90% seen once. The starting material was PBMCs, obtained in a trial of ipilimumab plus nivolumab as post-transplant consolidation. The receptors here all came from a male donor with multiple myeloma. CDR3s include the opening cysteine and the closing phenylalanine or tryptophan. A D gene is named only where the DNA matches it firmly. Not every row has a clone size; where given, it reads once, few, many or a size class.

d_call clone_size j_call v_call cdr3_aa cdr3_nt
. . TRBJ2-1 TRBV11-2 CASSLGGSSSYNEQFF TGTGCCAGCAGCTTAGGGGGGTCTAGCTCCTACAATGAGCAGTTCTTC
. . TRBJ1-4 TRBV19 CASSIEISRSEKLFF TGTGCCAGTAGTATCGAGATTTCTCGATCTGAAAAACTGTTTTTT
. . TRBJ2-2 TRBV7-9 CASSLAGIGELFF TGTGCCAGCAGCTTAGCGGGGATCGGGGAGCTGTTTTTT
. . TRBJ1-5 TRBV19 CASSGRGQPQHF TGTGCCAGTAGTGGCAGGGGACAGCCCCAGCATTTT
TRBD1 . TRBJ1-4 TRBV4-2 CASSQEGGDRGEKLFF TGTGCCAGCAGCCAAGAGGGGGGGGACAGGGGTGAAAAACTGTTTTTT
. . TRBJ2-3 TRBV11-3 CASTSSSTDTQYF TGTGCCAGCACTTCGTCTAGCACAGATACGCAGTATTTT
. . TRBJ2-2 TRBV7-6 CASSLSPGQNTGELFF TGTGCCAGCAGTTTGTCACCCGGACAGAACACCGGGGAGCTGTTTTTT
. . TRBJ1-3 TRBV2 CASSEARTTRNTIYF TGTGCCAGCAGTGAAGCCAGGACAACTCGAAACACCATATATTTT
. . TRBJ2-7 TRBV27 CASSLASLPLYEQYF TGTGCCAGCAGTTTAGCATCCCTCCCCCTCTACGAGCAGTACTTC
. . TRBJ2-5 TRBV5-5 CASSLVRPEGETQYF TGTGCCAGCAGCTTGGTGAGACCGGAGGGCGAGACCCAGTACTTC
. . TRBJ2-1 TRBV5-1 CASSSTTYNEQFF TGCGCCAGCAGCTCAACAACCTACAATGAGCAGTTCTTC
. . TRBJ1-3 TRBV7-2 CASSGDHSGNTIYF TGTGCCAGCAGCGGGGATCACTCTGGAAACACCATATATTTT
TRBD2 few TRBJ2-1 TRBV7-9 CASSPKQRGSSYNEQFF TGTGCCAGCAGCCCCAAACAGCGGGGCAGCTCCTACAATGAGCAGTTCTTC
. few TRBJ1-1 TRBV4-2 CASSQRGLNTEAFF TGTGCCAGCAGCCAGAGGGGCTTGAACACTGAAGCTTTCTTT
TRBD1 . TRBJ1-2 TRBV10-3 CAISEGGSIGYTF TGTGCCATCAGTGAAGGGGGCTCGATTGGCTACACCTTC